A single sample is the source of the 28 T cell receptor beta chains below, sequenced in a study of T cell changes during pregnancy in multiple sclerosis (dated by TCRdb to the late 2010s). Libraries were built with the immunoSEQ multiplex PCR assay. In its TCRdb copy, this immuneACCESS table keeps in-frame sequences only and misses some clones. Where compared with another copy, unresolved V genes explain less than half of these, and the others have no known cause. Counted in this sample were more than 50,000 clones; around 94% of them appeared once. The top ten clonotypes cover under 3% of the sample. Material: CD8+ T cells from peripheral blood mononuclear cells, obtained after pregnancy. The receptors shown here come from a female donor with multiple sclerosis, enrolled in a pregnancy study.

This clone has just one count. The rearrangement joins TRBV4-3 to TRBJ1-2, with D perhaps matching TRBD1 (5 bases). CDR3 size: 18 residues. Germline V gives CDR1 LGHNA, CDR2 YSLEER. The V end was cut by 0 bases, the J end by 3 bases, with 20 bases between. The DNA for the CDR3 is TGCGCCAGCAGCCAAGATTTGGTATGGGGGAGGAACTACTATGGCTACACCTTC. The encoded protein is CASSQDLVWGRNYYGYTF.

V gene TRBV7-9 combines with J gene TRBJ1-2; a weak D match, TRBD1 (6 bases). This CDR3 contains 15 residues. Trimming took off 0 bases at V and 4 bases at J, with 12 bases between the two ends. Germline lookup yields CDR1 SEHNR and CDR2 FQNEAQ (reference sequence). The CDR3 loop reads CASSLAAGAGYGYTF. The CDR3 bases are TGTGCCAGCAGCTTAGCGGCAGGGGCGGGCTATGGCTACACCTTC.

This sequence joins TRBV27 and TRBJ2-7, with no clear D. CDR3 size: 14 residues. Germline-derived CDR1 and CDR2 are MNHEY and SMNVEV (reference sequence). The V end was cut by 3 bases, the J end by 0 bases, with 9 bases between. The CDR3 nucleotides read TGTGCCAGCAGTTTTGCCAGTGCCTCCTACGAGCAGTACTTC. Translated: CASSFASASYEQYF.

The chain carries TRBV9 and TRBJ2-2; D remains unclear. Trimming cost V 0 bases and J 5 bases, with 5 bases left between them. The CDR3 extends over 13 amino acids. Per germline, CDR1 SGDLS and CDR2 YYNGEE. The CDR3 loop is CASSVAGTGELFF. The DNA for the CDR3 is TGTGCCAGCAGCGTAGCAGGAACCGGGGAGCTGTTTTTT.

The rearrangement links TRBV2 to TRBJ2-2, with D perhaps TRBD2 (6 bases). Germline loops: CDR1 SNHLY, CDR2 FYNNEI. There are 14 residues in the CDR3. V lost 6 bases and J lost 5, with 13 bases in between. CDR3 sequence reads: CASRREAGTGELFF. The CDR3 coding sequence is TGTGCCAGCAGGAGGGAAGCGGGTACCGGGGAGCTGTTTTTT. The full variable domain, rest sourced from reference TRBV2 and TRBJ2-2, is EPEVTQTPSHQVTQMGQEVILRCVPISNHLYFYWYRQILGQKVEFLVSFYNNEISEKSEIFDDQFSVERPDGSNFTLKIRSTKLEDSAMYFCASRREAGTGELFFGEGSRLTVL.

The rearrangement joins TRBV19 to TRBJ2-3, with TRBD2 as a possible D gene (6 bases). Trimming stripped 5 bases from V and 6 bases from J, with 12 bases between. CDR1 and CDR2 (germline): LNHDA, SQIVND (reference sequence). The CDR3 runs 13 residues. The CDR3 DNA reads as TGTGCCAGTAGTGGGCGACTAGAGGATACGCAGTATTTT. Translation gives CASSGRLEDTQYF.

This chain joins TRBV2 and TRBJ1-2, with D hard to call. V lost 10 bases, J lost 2 bases, and 14 bases lay in between. CDR3 length equals 13 residues. Germline loops: CDR1 SNHLY, CDR2 FYNNEI. The CDR3 here is CATPPSQNYGYTF. CDR3 nucleotide sequence: TGTGCCACCCCACCCTCGCAGAACTATGGCTACACCTTC. The full variable domain, rest sourced from reference TRBV2 and TRBJ1-2, is EPEVTQTPSHQVTQMGQEVILRCVPISNHLYFYWYRQILGQKVEFLVSFYNNEISEKSEIFDDQFSVERPDGSNFTLKIRSTKLEDSAMYFCATPPSQNYGYTFGSGTRLTVV.

V usage is TRBV27 and J usage is TRBJ1-2, with TRBD1 as a possible D gene (6 bases). Germline V gives CDR1 MNHEY, CDR2 SMNVEV (reference sequence). V dropped 5 bases and J dropped 5 bases, with 9 bases sitting between them. The CDR3 is 12 residues long. In nucleotides, the CDR3 is TGTGCCAGCAGTCCGACAGGATATGGCTACACCTTC. Protein: CASSPTGYGYTF.

V gene TRBV7-8 combines with J gene TRBJ2-1, with TRBD2 matching over 7 bases. Germline CDR1 reads SGHVS; CDR2 reads FQNEAQ. CDR3 length equals 14 residues. V dropped 4 bases and J dropped 5; count of bases not matched to a gene: 5. CDR3 sequence reads: CASSSSGTHNEQFF. The CDR3 DNA is TGTGCCAGCAGCTCCAGCGGGACCCACAATGAGCAGTTCTTC. Full variable domain (outside the CDR3, taken from reference TRBV7-8 and TRBJ2-1): GAGVSQSPRYKVAKRGQDVALRCDPISGHVSLFWYQQALGQGPEFLTYFQNEAQLDKSGLPSDRFFAERPEGSVSTLKIQRTQQEDSAVYLCASSSSGTHNEQFFGPGTRLTVL.

The chain links TRBV28 to TRBJ1-2, with TRBD1 as a possible D gene (5 bases). Per the germline V gene, CDR1 is MDHEN and CDR2 is SYDVKM. The CDR3 has 14 amino acids. The ends were cut back, 7 bases at V and 0 bases at J, with 12 bases in the middle. As DNA, the CDR3 is TGTGCCAGCACCTTTCCGGGGGCTAACTATGGCTACACCTTC. Its translation: CASTFPGANYGYTF.

The chain carries TRBV5-5 and TRBJ2-5; TRBD1 matches at 7 bases. V gave up 4 bases and J gave up 5 bases; unmatched junction bases: 11. Germline CDR1 is SGHKS and CDR2 is YYEKEE (reference sequence). The CDR3 runs 15 residues. In DNA, the CDR3 is TGTGCCAGCAGCCTAATCCACAGGGGAGCCGAGACCCAGTACTTC. Its protein product is CASSLIHRGAETQYF.

The chain recombines TRBV27 with TRBJ1-5, with D maybe TRBD1 (6 bases). V was pared by 6 bases and J by 1 base, with 13 bases between. The V gene's germline CDR1 is MNHEY and CDR2 SMNVEV (reference sequence). The CDR3 has 15 amino acids. The CDR3 loop reads CASSGQGKSNQPQHF. The DNA of the CDR3 is TGTGCCAGCAGCGGTCAGGGGAAGAGCAATCAGCCCCAGCATTTT.

The chain combines TRBV7-9 with TRBJ1-5; D call uncertain. The CDR3 is 15 residues long. Germline V CDR1 and CDR2: SEHNR, FQNEAQ (reference sequence). Trimming left V 5 bases short and J 1 base short, with 12 bases between. CDR3 nucleotides: TGTGCCAGCAGCCCGCCGGGAGGGAGCAATCAGCCCCAGCATTTT. Translating it yields CASSPPGGSNQPQHF. The variable domain in full, with the rest retrieved from reference TRBV7-9 and TRBJ1-5, is DTGVSQNPRHKITKRGQNVTFRCDPISEHNRLYWYRQTLGQGPEFLTYFQNEAQLEKSRLLSDRFSAERPKGSFSTLEIQRTEQGDSAMYLCASSPPGGSNQPQHFGDGTRLSIL.

V is TRBV9 and J is TRBJ2-1; 9 bases are a match to TRBD2. J was trimmed by 2 bases and V by 3 bases; bases with no gene match: 12. CDR1 SGDLS and CDR2 YYNGEE come from the germline V gene. This CDR3 is built from 18 residues. DNA of the CDR3: TGTGCCAGCAGCGGACTAGCGGCGACTAGCGATACCTACAATGAGCAGTTCTTC. Translated: CASSGLAATSDTYNEQFF.

The rearrangement joins TRBV19 to TRBJ2-1; D perhaps matches TRBD2 (7 bases). The germline V and J ends were trimmed by 5 bases and 4 bases, with 12 bases remaining between them. The V gene's germline CDR1 is LNHDA and CDR2 SQIVND (reference sequence). The CDR3 covers 14 residues. CDR3 residues: CASSHGGPYNEQFF. The CDR3 bases are TGTGCCAGTAGTCACGGGGGGCCATACAATGAGCAGTTCTTC. The entire variable domain, with the rest obtained from reference TRBV19 and TRBJ2-1, is as follows: DGGITQSPKYLFRKEGQNVTLSCEQNLNHDAMYWYRQDPGQGLRLIYYSQIVNDFQKGDIAEGYSVSREKKESFPLTVTSAQKNPTAFYLCASSHGGPYNEQFFGPGTRLTVL.

V usage is TRBV19 and J usage is TRBJ1-1; 8 bases align to TRBD1. J was trimmed by 4 bases and V by 7 bases; bases with no gene match: 8. Germline-derived CDR1 and CDR2 are LNHDA and SQIVND (reference sequence). This CDR3 contains 14 residues. CDR3 protein: CASTEGQGGTEAFF. In nucleotides, the CDR3 is TGTGCCAGTACCGAAGGACAGGGCGGCACTGAAGCTTTCTTT.

The J gene is TRBJ2-7, the V gene TRBV7-9; tentatively, D is TRBD1 (6 bases). CDR3 length equals 16 residues. Looked up from germline, CDR1 is SEHNR and CDR2 is FQNEAQ (reference sequence). With 7 bases removed from V and 9 bases from J, the gap between germline ends came to 28 bases. CDR3 amino acids: CASTSPHAGDMIMQYF. CDR3 DNA: TGTGCCAGCACCTCCCCCCACGCAGGGGACATGATTATGCAGTACTTC. The full variable domain, rest sourced from reference TRBV7-9 and TRBJ2-7, is DTGVSQNPRHKITKRGQNVTFRCDPISEHNRLYWYRQTLGQGPEFLTYFQNEAQLEKSRLLSDRFSAERPKGSFSTLEIQRTEQGDSAMYLCASTSPHAGDMIMQYFGPGTRLTVT.

The chain uses TRBV5-1 and TRBJ1-5; TRBD1 agrees at 8 bases. After removal of 2 bases from V and 4 bases from J, the junction contained 5 bases not matched to a gene. The CDR3 sequence is 15 residues long. Per the germline V gene, CDR1 is SGHRS and CDR2 is YFSETQ. This chain's CDR3 is CASSLFQGANQPQHF. The DNA of the CDR3 is TGCGCCAGCAGCTTATTTCAGGGGGCTAATCAGCCCCAGCATTTT.

This chain joins TRBV9 and TRBJ2-1; 11 bases map to TRBD2. Trimming took 3 bases from V and 5 from J; bases not matched to a gene: 4. Germline assignment: CDR1 SGDLS and CDR2 YYNGEE. This CDR3 is built from 15 residues. This chain's CDR3 is CASSASGLADNEQFF. Here the CDR3 DNA reads TGTGCCAGCAGCGCGTCGGGACTAGCGGACAATGAGCAGTTCTTC.

The chain uses TRBV19 and TRBJ2-7, with TRBD1 identical over 9 bases. V lost 2 bases and J lost 5; bases outside the gene matches: 7. The CDR3 extends over 15 amino acids. Germline lookup yields CDR1 LNHDA and CDR2 SQIVND (reference sequence). CDR3 in DNA: TGTGCCAGTAGTATAACTGGACAGGGGAACAACGAGCAGTACTTC. Amino acids: CASSITGQGNNEQYF.

The chain's CDR3 is CASVHSNTEAFF. The DNA for the CDR3 is TGTGCTAGTGTTCACAGTAACACTGAAGCTTTCTTT. This chain connects TRBV12-5 to TRBJ1-1; no firm D call. The CDR3 spans 12 residues. Trimming removed 7 bases at V and 2 bases at J, with 8 bases between. Germline V gene lookup returns CDR1 LGHNT and CDR2 FRNRAP.

As to this clone: Because the CDR3 is missing its conserved closing phenylalanine or tryptophan, this is likely a read error. The DNA is omitted, as the CDR3 cannot be located on it reliably, and the CDR3 follows TCRdb's listing. This rearrangement joins TRBV11-2 to TRBJ2-7; no check of the table's D call, TRBD2, against the DNA was made. Germline loops: CDR1 SGHAT, CDR2 FQNNGV. The CDR3 adds up to 10 amino acids, both ends counted. CDR3 protein: CASSLDRFGG.

V and J are TRBV2 and TRBJ2-2; 12 bases line up with TRBD2. After removal of 6 bases from V and 5 bases from J, the junction contained 13 bases not matched to a gene. The CDR3 totals 18 residues. CDR1 and CDR2 (germline): SNHLY, FYNNEI. The CDR3: CASSGSLAGGPRTGELFF. For the CDR3, the DNA is TGTGCCAGCAGCGGTTCCCTAGCGGGAGGGCCGCGGACCGGGGAGCTGTTTTTT.

The chain is built from TRBV27 and TRBJ2-1; 8 positions agree with TRBD2. Germline assignment: CDR1 MNHEY and CDR2 SMNVEV (reference sequence). CDR3 size: 14 residues. Trimming removed 8 bases from V and 3 bases from J; junction bases left unmatched: 6. CDR3 region: CASSSGGDYNEQFF. For the CDR3, the DNA is TGTGCCAGCTCGAGCGGGGGAGACTACAATGAGCAGTTCTTC.

The CDR3 loop reads CASSPTGTSGYEQYF. In DNA, the CDR3 is TGCGCCAGCAGCCCTACCGGGACTAGCGGCTACGAGCAGTACTTC. The chain joins TRBV4-1 to TRBJ2-7; 11 nucleotides agree with TRBD2. Trimming cost V 4 bases and J 3 bases; bases outside gene matches: 5. Germline CDR1 reads MGHRA; CDR2 reads YSYEKL. The CDR3 totals 15 residues.

This chain links TRBV4-2 with TRBJ1-1; TRBD1 is a possible D gene (5 bases). V was cut by 1 base and J by 1 base, with 7 bases left in between. Per the germline V gene, CDR1 is LGHNA and CDR2 is YNFKEQ. This CDR3 spans 14 amino acids. CDR3 DNA: TGTGCCAGCAGCCAAGCGACAGAGAACACTGAAGCTTTCTTT. Its translation: CASSQATENTEAFF.

The rearrangement joins TRBV25-1 to TRBJ2-2; no firm D call. V was pared by 4 bases and J by 6 bases, with 6 bases between. The CDR3 runs to 12 residues. The V gene's germline CDR1 is MGHDK and CDR2 SYGVNS. CDR3 sequence reads: CASSGLPGELFF. CDR3 DNA sequence: TGTGCCAGCAGTGGTCTCCCCGGGGAGCTGTTTTTT.

The chain joins TRBV28 to TRBJ1-2, with D perhaps TRBD1 (5 bases). Germline loops: CDR1 MDHEN, CDR2 SYDVKM. The CDR3 extends over 13 amino acids. Trimming stripped 3 bases from V and 4 bases from J, with 9 bases between. CDR3 sequence: CASSFDSPYGYTF. As DNA, the CDR3 is TGTGCCAGCAGTTTTGACAGCCCCTATGGCTACACCTTC.